The source of this T cell receptor beta chain is a study of Tregs in tolerant kidney transplant recipients. Study results and caveats: This study did not directly address biological reproducibility. Activated donor B cell expansion appeared to reveal the most relevant donor-specific TCRbeta repertoire. Findings come from small patient numbers and require larger validation. Changing PCR primers prevented nucleotide comparison between some patients' samples.

Regarding this clone: Its antigen is unidentified.

TCRdb keeps only in-frame clones here, not all; method: immunoSEQ multiplex PCR. The sample has 20,000 to 25,000 clones; about 84% are singletons. The nonmyeloablative bone marrow transplants came from related graft donors, with transient mixed chimerism. CDR1 and CDR2 (germline): MGHRA, YSYEKL. After removal of 0 bases from V and 4 bases from J, the junction contained 11 bases not matched to a gene. The CDR3 is 17 residues long. This sequence joins TRBV4-1 and TRBJ1-2; TRBD1 agrees at 7 bases. The material sequenced was CD8+ T cells from blood (PBMCs), taken 6 months after the transplant. This TCR derives from a human patient who received a combined kidney and bone marrow transplant. Certain T cells may be donor cells from the graft. The CDR3 DNA reads as TGCGCCAGCAGCCAAGATGGAGGAGACAGGGCTCTCTATGGCTACACCTTC. Translated, it gives CASSQDGGDRALYGYTF.